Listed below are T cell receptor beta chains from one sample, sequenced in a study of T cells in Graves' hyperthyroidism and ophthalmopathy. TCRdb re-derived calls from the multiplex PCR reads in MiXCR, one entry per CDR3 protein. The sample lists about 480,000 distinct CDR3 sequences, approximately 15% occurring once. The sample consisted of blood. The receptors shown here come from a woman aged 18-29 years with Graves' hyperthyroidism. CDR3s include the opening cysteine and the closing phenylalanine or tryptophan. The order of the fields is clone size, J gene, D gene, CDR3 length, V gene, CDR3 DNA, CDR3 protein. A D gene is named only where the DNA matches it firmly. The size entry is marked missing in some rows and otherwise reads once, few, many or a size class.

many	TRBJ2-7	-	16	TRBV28	TGTGCCAGCAGTCCCCCATCTGCTGCCCTCTCCTACGAGCAGTACTTC	CASSPPSAALSYEQYF
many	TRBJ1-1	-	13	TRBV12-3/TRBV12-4	TGTGCCAGCAGTTTAAGGGGGGACACTGAAGCTTTCTTT	CASSLRGDTEAFF
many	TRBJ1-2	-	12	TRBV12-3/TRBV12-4	TGTGCCAGCAGCTTGGATCGAAGGGGCTACACCTTC	CASSLDRRGYTF
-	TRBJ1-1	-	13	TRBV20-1	TGCAGTGCGGACTCCCCCCAGAACACTGAAGCTTTCTTT	CSADSPQNTEAFF
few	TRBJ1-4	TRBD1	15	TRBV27	TGTGCCAGCAGTTTATTGGCAGGGACAGATGAAAAACTGTTTTTT	CASSLLAGTDEKLFF
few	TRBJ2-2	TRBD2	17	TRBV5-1	TGCGCCAGCAGCCGACTAGCCGCCTCACGGAACACCGGGGAGCTGTTTTTT	CASSRLAASRNTGELFF
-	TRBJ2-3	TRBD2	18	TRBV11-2	TGTGCCAGCAGTCCGACTAGCGGGAGGCCCGAGACCAGAGATACGCAGTATTTT	CASSPTSGRPETRDTQYF
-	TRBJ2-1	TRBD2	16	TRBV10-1	TGCGCCAGCAGTGATACGGCGCGGGAGCCCCGTAATGAGCAGTTCTTC	CASSDTAREPRNEQFF
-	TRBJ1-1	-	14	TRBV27	TGTGCCAGCAGTTTCAACGGGGTGAACACTGAAGCTTTCTTT	CASSFNGVNTEAFF
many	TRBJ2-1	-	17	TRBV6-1	TGTGCCAGCACCCCACTTGCCTGGCGCATCTCCTACAATGAGCAGTTCTTC	CASTPLAWRISYNEQFF
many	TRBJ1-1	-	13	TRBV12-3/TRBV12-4	TGTGCCAGCAGTATACAGGATTTCACTGAAGCTTTCTTT	CASSIQDFTEAFF
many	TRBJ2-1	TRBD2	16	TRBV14	TGTGCCAGCAGCCACTTTCTAGCGGGACCGGCCGGTGAGCAGTTCTTC	CASSHFLAGPAGEQFF
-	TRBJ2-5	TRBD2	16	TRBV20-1	TGCAGTGCTAGAGGACGGGAGGGCCGCTTCCAAGAGACCCAGTACTTC	CSARGREGRFQETQYF
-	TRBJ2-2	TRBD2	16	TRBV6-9	TGTGCCAGCAGTTTCGGCCTAGCGGCGAGCACCGGGGAGCTGTTTTTT	CASSFGLAASTGELFF
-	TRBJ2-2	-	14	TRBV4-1	TGCGCCAGCAGCGGGAGGGGGCCCGGCGGGGAGCTGTTTTTT	CASSGRGPGGELFF
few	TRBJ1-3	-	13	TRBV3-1	TGTGCCAGCAGCCATGATAAGAGGGACACCATATATTTT	CASSHDKRDTIYF
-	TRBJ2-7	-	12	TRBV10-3	TGTGCCATCAGCCCGAGCTCCTACGAGCAGTACTTC	CAISPSSYEQYF
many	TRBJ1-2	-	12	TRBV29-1	TGCAGCAGTTGGGGCAGGGGTTATGGCTACACCTTC	CSSWGRGYGYTF
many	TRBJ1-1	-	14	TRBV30	TGTGCCTGGAGTGCCCACCGAGAGAACACTGAAGCTTTCTTT	CAWSAHRENTEAFF
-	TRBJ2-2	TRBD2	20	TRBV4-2	TGTGCCAGCAGCCAAGAAAGGTCCGGACTAGCGGGATTCGGCACCGGGGAGCTGGTTTTT	CASSQERSGLAGFGTGELVF
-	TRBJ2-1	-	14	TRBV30	TGTGCCTGGAGTCCGGGGCCGTGGGCACATGAGCAGTTCTTC	CAWSPGPWAHEQFF
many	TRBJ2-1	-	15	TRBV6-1	TGTGCCAGCAAGGATTGGACCTCACCCTACAATGAGCAGTTCTTC	CASKDWTSPYNEQFF
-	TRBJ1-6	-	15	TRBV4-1	TGCGCCAGCAGCCCCCGGACAGCTTATAATTCACCCCTCCACTTT	CASSPRTAYNSPLHF
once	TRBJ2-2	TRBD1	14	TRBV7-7	TGTGCTAGCAGCTTAGCAGGACAGGGCGGGGAGCTGTTTTTT	CASSLAGQGGELFF
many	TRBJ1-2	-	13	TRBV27	TGTGCCAGCAGTTTTACAGGGTCGAGGGGCTACACCTTC	CASSFTGSRGYTF
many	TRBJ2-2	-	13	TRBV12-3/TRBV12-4	TGTGCCAGCACTGAAACAGGGTCCGGGGAGCTGTTTTTT	CASTETGSGELFF
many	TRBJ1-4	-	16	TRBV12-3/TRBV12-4	TGTGCCAGCAGTTTGGGGCTGACAGCAACTAATGAAAAACTGTTTTTT	CASSLGLTATNEKLFF
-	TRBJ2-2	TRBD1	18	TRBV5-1	TGCGCCAGCAGCCAAACCGTGACAGGGGTAGGAAACACTGGGGAGCTGTTTTTT	CASSQTVTGVGNTGELFF
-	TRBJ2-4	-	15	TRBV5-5	TGTGTCAGCAGCTTGGATGGTAGGGCCAAAAACATTCAGTACTTC	CVSSLDGRAKNIQYF
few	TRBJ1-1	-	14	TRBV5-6	TGTGCCAGCAGCTTTCTCGGGGCCAACACTGAAGCTTTCTTT	CASSFLGANTEAFF
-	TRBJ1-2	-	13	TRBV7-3	TGTGCCAGCAGCACAGACAGCGTGGGTGGCTACACCTTC	CASSTDSVGGYTF
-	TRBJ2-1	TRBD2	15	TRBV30	TGTGCCTGGAATAGGGTCGGGAGGGTTACGGGTGAGCAGTTCTTC	CAWNRVGRVTGEQFF
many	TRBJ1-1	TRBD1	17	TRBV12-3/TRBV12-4	TGTGCCAGCACCCTAGGGAGGACAGGGGGAGGCGGGTCTGAAGCTTTCTTT	CASTLGRTGGGGSEAFF
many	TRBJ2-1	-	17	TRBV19	TGTGCCAGTAGTATAGGGGTTAGCGCCCCACTCTACAATGAGCAGTTCTTC	CASSIGVSAPLYNEQFF
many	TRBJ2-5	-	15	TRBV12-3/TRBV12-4	TGTGCCAGCAGTTTAGTTGGGCGGAGCCAAGAGACCCAGTACTTC	CASSLVGRSQETQYF
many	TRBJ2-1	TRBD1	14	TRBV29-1	TGCAGCGTCGAGGGACAGGATCCCTACAATGAGCAGTTCTTC	CSVEGQDPYNEQFF